The rows below give T cell receptor beta chains drawn from one sample of a study of Ad26.COV2.S vaccination and SARS-CoV-2 variants. Some clones are missing from TCRdb's copy, which holds only in-frame ones; the method was immunoSEQ multiplex PCR. The repertoire holds some 250,000 clones, with roughly 88% as singletons. Sequenced here: peripheral blood, sampled in a trial of Ad26.COV2.S vaccine versus placebo. The source of these receptors is a person aged 18 to 59 who received the Ad26.COV2.S COVID-19 vaccine or a placebo. The CDR3 runs from the conserved cysteine through the conserved F or W. The D gene is left open where the match is weak. Where a row states a size, it is once, few, many or the class of an expanded clone; other rows omit it.

j_call d_call v_call clone_size cdr3_aa cdr3_nt
TRBJ1-6 NA TRBV9 NA CASSVVGEEPLHF TGTGCCAGCAGCGTAGTGGGGGAGGAACCCCTCCACTTT
TRBJ2-2 TRBD2 TRBV4-3 few CASSQEVGRASGGLFF TGCGCCAGCAGCCAAGAAGTTGGCAGGGCCAGCGGGGGGCTGTTTTTT
TRBJ2-3 NA TRBV30 once CAWSVLDTQYF TGTGCCTGGAGTGTGTTAGATACGCAGTATTTT
TRBJ2-7 TRBD1 TRBV5-4 NA CAFVDRGSYEQYF TGTGCCTTCGTGGACAGGGGGTCCTACGAGCAGTACTTC
TRBJ1-2 NA TRBV29-1 once CSVDGASGYTF TGCAGCGTTGATGGGGCATCCGGCTACACCTTC
TRBJ2-1 NA TRBV9 NA CASSVGRASYNEQFF TGTGCCAGCAGCGTAGGGCGGGCCTCCTACAATGAGCAGTTCTTC
TRBJ1-2 NA TRBV30 NA CAWSAVRALKSGGYTF TGTGCCTGGAGCGCCGTTCGAGCCTTGAAGTCTGGTGGCTACACCTTC
TRBJ2-7 NA TRBV5-4 NA CATGGGRGYEQYF TGTGCCACCGGGGGCGGGAGAGGGTACGAGCAGTACTTC
TRBJ1-5 TRBD1 TRBV29-1 NA CSVGGTGGQPQHF TGCAGCGTGGGGGGAACAGGGGGGCAGCCCCAGCATTTT
TRBJ2-1 NA TRBV9 NA CASSPGPPAGEQFF TGTGCCAGCAGCCCCGGCCCCCCGGCGGGTGAGCAGTTCTTC
TRBJ1-1 NA TRBV9 once CASSVAPVGAGPTEAFF TGTGCCAGCAGCGTAGCTCCTGTCGGGGCAGGGCCCACTGAAGCTTTCTTT
TRBJ1-1 TRBD1 TRBV6-4 NA CASSALPTGVNTEAFF TGTGCCAGCAGTGCTCTCCCGACAGGGGTGAACACTGAAGCTTTCTTT
TRBJ1-5 NA TRBV2 few CASSTTWGGEASNQPQHF TGTGCCAGCAGCACCACCTGGGGGGGGGAAGCGAGCAATCAGCCCCAGCATTTT
TRBJ1-5 NA TRBV19 NA CASREVWNQPQHF TGTGCCAGTCGTGAAGTTTGGAATCAGCCCCAGCATTTT